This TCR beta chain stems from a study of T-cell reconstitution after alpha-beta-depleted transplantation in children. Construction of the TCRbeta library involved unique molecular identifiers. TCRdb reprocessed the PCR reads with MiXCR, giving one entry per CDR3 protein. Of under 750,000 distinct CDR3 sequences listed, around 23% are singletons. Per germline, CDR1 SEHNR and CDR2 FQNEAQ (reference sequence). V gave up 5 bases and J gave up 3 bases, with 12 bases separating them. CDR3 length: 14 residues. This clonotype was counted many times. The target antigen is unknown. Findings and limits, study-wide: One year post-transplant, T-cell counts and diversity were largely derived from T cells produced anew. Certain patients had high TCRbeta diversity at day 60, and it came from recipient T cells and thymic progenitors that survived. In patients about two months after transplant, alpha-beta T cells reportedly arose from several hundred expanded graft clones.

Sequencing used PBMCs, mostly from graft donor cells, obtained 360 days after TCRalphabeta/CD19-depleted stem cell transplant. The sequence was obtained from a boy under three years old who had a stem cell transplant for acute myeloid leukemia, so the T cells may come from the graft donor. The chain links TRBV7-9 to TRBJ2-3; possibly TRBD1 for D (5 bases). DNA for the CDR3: TGTGCCAGCAGCACGATCAGGGAAACAGATACGCAGTATTTT. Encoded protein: CASSTIRETDTQYF.